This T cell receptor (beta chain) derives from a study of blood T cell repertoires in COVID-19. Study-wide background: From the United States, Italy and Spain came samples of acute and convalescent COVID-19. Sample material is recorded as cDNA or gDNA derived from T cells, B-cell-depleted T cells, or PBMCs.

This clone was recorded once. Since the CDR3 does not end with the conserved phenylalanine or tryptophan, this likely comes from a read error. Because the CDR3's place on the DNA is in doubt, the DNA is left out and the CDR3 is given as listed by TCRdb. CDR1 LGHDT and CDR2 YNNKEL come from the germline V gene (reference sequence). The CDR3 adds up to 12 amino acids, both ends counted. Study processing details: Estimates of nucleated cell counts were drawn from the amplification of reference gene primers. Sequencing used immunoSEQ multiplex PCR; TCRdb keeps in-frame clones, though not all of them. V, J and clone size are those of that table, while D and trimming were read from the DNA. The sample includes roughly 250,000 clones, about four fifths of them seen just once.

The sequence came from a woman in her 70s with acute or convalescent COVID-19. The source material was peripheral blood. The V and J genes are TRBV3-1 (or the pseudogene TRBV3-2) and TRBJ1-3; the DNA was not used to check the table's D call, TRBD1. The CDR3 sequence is CASSQAGTGAAL.